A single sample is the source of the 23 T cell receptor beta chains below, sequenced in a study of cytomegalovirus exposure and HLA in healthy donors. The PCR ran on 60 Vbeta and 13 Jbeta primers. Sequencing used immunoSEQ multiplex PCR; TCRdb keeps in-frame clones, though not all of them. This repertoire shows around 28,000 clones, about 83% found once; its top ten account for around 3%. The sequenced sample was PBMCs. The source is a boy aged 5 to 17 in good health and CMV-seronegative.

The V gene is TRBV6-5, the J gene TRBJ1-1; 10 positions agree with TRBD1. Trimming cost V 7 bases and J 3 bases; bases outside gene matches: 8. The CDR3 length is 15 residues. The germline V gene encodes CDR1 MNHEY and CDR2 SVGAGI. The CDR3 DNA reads TGTGCCAGCACTCCTCTCGACAGGGGGCACACTGAAGCTTTCTTT. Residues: CASTPLDRGHTEAFF.

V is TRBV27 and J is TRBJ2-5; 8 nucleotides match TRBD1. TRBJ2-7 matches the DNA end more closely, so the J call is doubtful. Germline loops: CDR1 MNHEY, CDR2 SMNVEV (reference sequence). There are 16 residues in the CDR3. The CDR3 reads CASSLSPGQETYEQYF. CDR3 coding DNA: TGTGCCAGCAGTTTATCCCCGGGACAGGAGACCTACGAGCAGTACTTC.

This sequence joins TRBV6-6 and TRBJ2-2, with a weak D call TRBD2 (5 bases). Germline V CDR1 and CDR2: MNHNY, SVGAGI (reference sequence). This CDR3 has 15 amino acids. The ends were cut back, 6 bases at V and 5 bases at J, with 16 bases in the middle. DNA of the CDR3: TGTGCCAGCAGCTTACCGGGGTCGACTACCGGGGAGCTGTTTTTT. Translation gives CASSLPGSTTGELFF.

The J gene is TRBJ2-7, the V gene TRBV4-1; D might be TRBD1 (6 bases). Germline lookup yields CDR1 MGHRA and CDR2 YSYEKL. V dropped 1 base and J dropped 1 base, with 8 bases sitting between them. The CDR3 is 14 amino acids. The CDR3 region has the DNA TGCGCCAGCAGCCAAGGACAGGCGTCCTACGAGCAGTACTTC. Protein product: CASSQGQASYEQYF.

The CDR3: CASSIGNSGEQYF. DNA for the CDR3: TGTGCCAGTAGTATAGGGAACAGCGGAGAGCAGTACTTC. The chain uses TRBV19 and TRBJ2-5; tentative D call: TRBD2 (5 bases). Germline V lookup: CDR1 LNHDA, CDR2 SQIVND (reference sequence). V was clipped by 1 base and J by 11 bases, with 14 bases between them. This CDR3 is 13 amino acids long.

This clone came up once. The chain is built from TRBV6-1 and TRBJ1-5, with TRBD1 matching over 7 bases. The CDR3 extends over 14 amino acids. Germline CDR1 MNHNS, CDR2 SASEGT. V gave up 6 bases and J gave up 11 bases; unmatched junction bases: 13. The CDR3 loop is CASSATDREVAQHF. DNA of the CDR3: TGTGCCAGCAGCGCTACAGACAGGGAGGTAGCCCAGCATTTT.

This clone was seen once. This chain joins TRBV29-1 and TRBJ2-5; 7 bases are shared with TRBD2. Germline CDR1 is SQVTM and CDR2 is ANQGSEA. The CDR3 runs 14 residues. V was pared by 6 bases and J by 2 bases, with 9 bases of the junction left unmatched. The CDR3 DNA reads TGCAGCGTAACTCCGGTGGGAGGGCAAGAGACCCAGTACTTC. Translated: CSVTPVGGQETQYF.

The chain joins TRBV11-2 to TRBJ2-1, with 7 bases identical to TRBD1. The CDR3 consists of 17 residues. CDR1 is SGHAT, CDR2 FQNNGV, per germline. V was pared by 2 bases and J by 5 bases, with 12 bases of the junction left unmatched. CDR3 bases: TGTGCCAGCAGCTTAACCCCGGGACAGAATGGGCACAATGAGCAGTTCTTC. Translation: CASSLTPGQNGHNEQFF.

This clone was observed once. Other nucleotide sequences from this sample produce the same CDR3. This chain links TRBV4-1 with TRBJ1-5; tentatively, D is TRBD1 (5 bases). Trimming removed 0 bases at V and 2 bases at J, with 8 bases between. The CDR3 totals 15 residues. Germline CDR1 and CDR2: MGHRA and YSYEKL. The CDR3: CASSQDPGGNQPQHF. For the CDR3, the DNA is TGCGCCAGCAGCCAAGATCCGGGGGGCAATCAGCCCCAGCATTTT.

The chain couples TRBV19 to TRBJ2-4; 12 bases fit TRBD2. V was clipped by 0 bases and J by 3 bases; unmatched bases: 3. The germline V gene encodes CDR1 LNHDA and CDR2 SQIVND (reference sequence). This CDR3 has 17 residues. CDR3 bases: TGTGCCAGTAGTATAGATCTAGCGGGGGGGCACAAAAACATTCAGTACTTC. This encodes CASSIDLAGGHKNIQYF.

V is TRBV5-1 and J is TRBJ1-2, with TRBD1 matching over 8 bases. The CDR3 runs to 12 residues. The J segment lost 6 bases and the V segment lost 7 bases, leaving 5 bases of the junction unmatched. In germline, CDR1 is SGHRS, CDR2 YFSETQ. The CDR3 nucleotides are TGCGCCAGCGGACAGGGATCAAATGGCTACACCTTC. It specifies CASGQGSNGYTF.

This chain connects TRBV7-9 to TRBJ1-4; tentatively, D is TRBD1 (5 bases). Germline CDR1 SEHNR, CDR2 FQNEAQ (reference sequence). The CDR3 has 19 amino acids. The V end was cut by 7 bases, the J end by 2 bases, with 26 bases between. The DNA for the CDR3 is TGTGCCAGCACCTCAGTTAGTGCTTGGGGCCCCGCGACTAATGAAAAACTGTTTTTT. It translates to CASTSVSAWGPATNEKLFF.

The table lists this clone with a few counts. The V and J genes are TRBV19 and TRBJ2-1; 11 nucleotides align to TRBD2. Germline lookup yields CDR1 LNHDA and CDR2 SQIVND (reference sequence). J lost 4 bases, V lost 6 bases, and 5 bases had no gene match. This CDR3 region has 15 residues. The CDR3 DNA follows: TGTGCCAGTAGCACCACTAGCGGGGGATACAATGAGCAGTTCTTC. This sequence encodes CASSTTSGGYNEQFF.

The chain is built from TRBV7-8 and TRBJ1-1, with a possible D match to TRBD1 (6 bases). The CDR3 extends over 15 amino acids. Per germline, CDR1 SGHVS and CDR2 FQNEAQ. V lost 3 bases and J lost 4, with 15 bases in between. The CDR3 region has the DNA TGTGCCAGCAGCTTCGCCGTTACAGGGCCCACTGAAGCTTTCTTT. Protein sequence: CASSFAVTGPTEAFF.

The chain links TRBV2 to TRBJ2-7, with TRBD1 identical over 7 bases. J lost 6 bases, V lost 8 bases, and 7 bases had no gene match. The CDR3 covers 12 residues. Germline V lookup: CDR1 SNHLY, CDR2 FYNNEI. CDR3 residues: CASALNRGEQYF. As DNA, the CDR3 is TGTGCCAGCGCTCTAAACAGGGGCGAGCAGTACTTC.

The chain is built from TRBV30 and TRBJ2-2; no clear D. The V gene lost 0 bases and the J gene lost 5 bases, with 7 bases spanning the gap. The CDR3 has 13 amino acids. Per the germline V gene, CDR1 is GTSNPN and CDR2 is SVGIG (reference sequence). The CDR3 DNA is TGTGCCTGGAGTGTCGCCGGTACCGGGGAGCTGTTTTTT. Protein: CAWSVAGTGELFF.

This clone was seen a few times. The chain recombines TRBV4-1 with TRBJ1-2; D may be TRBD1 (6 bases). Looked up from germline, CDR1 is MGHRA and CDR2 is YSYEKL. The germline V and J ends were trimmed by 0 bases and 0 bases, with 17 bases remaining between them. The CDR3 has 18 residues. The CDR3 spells CASSQDRRGATANYGYTF. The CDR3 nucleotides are TGCGCCAGCAGCCAAGATCGGCGGGGGGCGACCGCTAACTATGGCTACACCTTC.

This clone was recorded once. In nucleotides, the CDR3 is TGTGCCAGCAGCAAACCTTTCGGGATTGGTTCACCCCTCCACTTT. The encoded protein is CASSKPFGIGSPLHF. V is TRBV11-2 and J is TRBJ1-6, with D uncertain. The V end lost 5 bases, the J end lost 9 bases, and 17 bases lay between the germline ends. CDR3 length equals 15 residues. CDR1 SGHAT and CDR2 FQNNGV come from the germline V gene.

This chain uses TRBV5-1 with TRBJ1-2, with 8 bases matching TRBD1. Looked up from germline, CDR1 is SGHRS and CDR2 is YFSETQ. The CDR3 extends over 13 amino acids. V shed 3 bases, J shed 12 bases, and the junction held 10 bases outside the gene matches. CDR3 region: CASSSGTGGFDTF. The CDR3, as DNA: TGCGCCAGCAGCTCCGGGACAGGAGGGTTCGACACCTTC.

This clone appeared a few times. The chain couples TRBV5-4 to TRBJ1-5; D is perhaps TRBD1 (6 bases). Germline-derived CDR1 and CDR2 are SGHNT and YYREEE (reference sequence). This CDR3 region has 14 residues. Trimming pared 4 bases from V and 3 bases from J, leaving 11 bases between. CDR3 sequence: CASSLGGNNQPQHF. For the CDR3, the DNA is TGTGCCAGCAGCCTAGGGGGAAACAATCAGCCCCAGCATTTT. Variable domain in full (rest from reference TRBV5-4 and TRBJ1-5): ETGVTQSPTHLIKTRGQQVTLRCSSQSGHNTVSWYQQALGQGPQFIFQYYREEENGRGNFPPRFSGLQFPNYSSELNVNALELDDSALYLCASSLGGNNQPQHFGDGTRLSIL.

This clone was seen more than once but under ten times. CDR3 coding DNA: TGTGCCAGCAGTGCCCGGACAGGGGGGCATGAGCAGTTCTTC. Translating gives CASSARTGGHEQFF. The V gene is TRBV6-4, the J gene TRBJ2-1; TRBD1 matches 10 bases. This CDR3 has 14 residues. Per germline, CDR1 MRHNA and CDR2 SNTAGT. The junction had 5 bases not matched to a gene; V was cut back by 4 bases and J by 8 bases.

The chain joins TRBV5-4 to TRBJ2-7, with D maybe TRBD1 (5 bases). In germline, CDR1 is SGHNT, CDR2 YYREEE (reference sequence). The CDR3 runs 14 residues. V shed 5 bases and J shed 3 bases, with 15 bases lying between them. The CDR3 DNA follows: TGTGCCAGCAGTCTTCCAGGGAAACGCTACGAGCAGTACTTC. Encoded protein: CASSLPGKRYEQYF.

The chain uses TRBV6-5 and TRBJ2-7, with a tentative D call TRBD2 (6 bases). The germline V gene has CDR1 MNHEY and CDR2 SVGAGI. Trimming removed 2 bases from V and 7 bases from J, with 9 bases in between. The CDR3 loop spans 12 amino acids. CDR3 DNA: TGTGCCAGCAGTTACGGGGGGAAAGAGCAGTACTTC. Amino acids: CASSYGGKEQYF.